The present T cell receptor beta chain was sequenced within a study of vaccination and CD4 T cells after COVID-19. Study summary: Cells were stimulated with overlapping spike peptide pools from SARS-CoV-2, HCoV-NL63, HCoV-OC43 and HCoV-229E.

Sample treatment: approximately nine-day PBMC culture with coronavirus spike peptide pools or control peptides (ViraFEST assay). Once cultured roughly 10 days, CD4+ T cells underwent isolation by negative selection. This clonotype was seen only a few times. What it recognizes is unknown. Germline CDR1 and CDR2: LNHDA and SQIVND (reference sequence). The CDR3 is 13 amino acids. V was cut by 2 bases and J by 8 bases, with 12 bases left in between. An Oncomine TCR Beta short-read assay was used to sequence the DNA from cultured CD4+ T cells. Via MiXCR, TCRdb re-called the PCR reads, giving one row per CDR3 protein. The table lists 10,000 to 15,000 distinct CDR3 sequences, around 50% of them singletons, with 10% to 15% in the top ten.

The TCR originated in a human donor who had recovered from COVID-19. The chain combines TRBV19 with TRBJ1-1; tentatively, D is TRBD1 (5 bases). The source material was CD4+ T cells from blood, cultured in vitro. This chain's CDR3 is CASSISGTGEAFF. DNA for the CDR3: TGTGCCAGTAGTATATCCGGGACGGGAGAAGCTTTCTTT.